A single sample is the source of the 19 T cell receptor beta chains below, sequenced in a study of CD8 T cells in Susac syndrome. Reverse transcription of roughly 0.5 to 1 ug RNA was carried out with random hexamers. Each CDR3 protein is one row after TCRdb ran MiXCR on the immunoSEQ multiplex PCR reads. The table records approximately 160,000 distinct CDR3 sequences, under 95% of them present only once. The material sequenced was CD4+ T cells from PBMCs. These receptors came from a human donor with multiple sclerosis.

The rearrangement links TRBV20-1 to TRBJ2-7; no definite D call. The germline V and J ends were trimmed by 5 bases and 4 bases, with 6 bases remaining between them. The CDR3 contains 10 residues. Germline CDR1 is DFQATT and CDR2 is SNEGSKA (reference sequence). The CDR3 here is CSAGNYEQYF. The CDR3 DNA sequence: TGCAGTGCTGGAAATTACGAGCAGTACTTC.

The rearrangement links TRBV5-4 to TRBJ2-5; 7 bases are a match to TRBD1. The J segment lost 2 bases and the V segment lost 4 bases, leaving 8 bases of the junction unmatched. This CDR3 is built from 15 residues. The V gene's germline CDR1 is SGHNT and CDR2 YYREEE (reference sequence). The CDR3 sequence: CASSPSGGRQETQYF. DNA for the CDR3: TGTGCCAGCAGCCCCTCAGGGGGAAGGCAAGAGACCCAGTACTTC.

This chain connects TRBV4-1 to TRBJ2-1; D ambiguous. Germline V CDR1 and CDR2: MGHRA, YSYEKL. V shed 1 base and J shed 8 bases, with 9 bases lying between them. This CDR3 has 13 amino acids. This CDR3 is CASSQAGRDEQFF. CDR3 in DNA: TGCGCCAGCAGCCAAGCGGGCCGAGATGAGCAGTTCTTC.

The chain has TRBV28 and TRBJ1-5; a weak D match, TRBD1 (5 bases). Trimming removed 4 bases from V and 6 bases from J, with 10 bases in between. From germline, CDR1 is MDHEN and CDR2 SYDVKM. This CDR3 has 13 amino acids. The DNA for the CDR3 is TGTGCCAGCAGTTGGGGGGGGAGTCAGCCCCAGCATTTT. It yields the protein CASSWGGSQPQHF.

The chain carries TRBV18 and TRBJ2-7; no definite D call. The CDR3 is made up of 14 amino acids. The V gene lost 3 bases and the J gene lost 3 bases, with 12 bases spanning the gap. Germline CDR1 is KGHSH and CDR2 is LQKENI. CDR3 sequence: CASSPPGLSYEQYF. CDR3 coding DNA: TGTGCCAGCTCACCCCCAGGCCTCAGCTACGAGCAGTACTTC.

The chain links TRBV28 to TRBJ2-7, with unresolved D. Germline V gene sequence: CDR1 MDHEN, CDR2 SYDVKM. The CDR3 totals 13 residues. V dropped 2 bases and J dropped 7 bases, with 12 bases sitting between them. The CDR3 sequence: CASSLGVIWEQYF. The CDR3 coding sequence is TGTGCCAGCAGTTTAGGAGTGATCTGGGAGCAGTACTTC.

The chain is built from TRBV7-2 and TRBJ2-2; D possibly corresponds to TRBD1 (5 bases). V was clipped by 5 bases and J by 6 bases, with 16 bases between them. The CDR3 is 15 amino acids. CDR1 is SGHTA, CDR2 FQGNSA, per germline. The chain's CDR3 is CASSGQTVRAGELFF. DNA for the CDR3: TGTGCCAGCAGCGGGCAGACAGTAAGGGCCGGGGAGCTGTTTTTT.

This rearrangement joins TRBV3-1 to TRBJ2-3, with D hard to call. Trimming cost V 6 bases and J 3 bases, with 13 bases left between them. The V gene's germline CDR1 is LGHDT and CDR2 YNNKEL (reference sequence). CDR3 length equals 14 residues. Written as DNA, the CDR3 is TGTGCCAGCAGACGCTCGGAGTTAACAGATACGCAGTATTTT. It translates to CASRRSELTDTQYF.

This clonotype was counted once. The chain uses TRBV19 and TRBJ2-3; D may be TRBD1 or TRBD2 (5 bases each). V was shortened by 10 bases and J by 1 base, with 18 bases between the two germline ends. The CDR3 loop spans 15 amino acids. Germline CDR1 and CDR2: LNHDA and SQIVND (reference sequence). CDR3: CATRNPGQRTDTQYF. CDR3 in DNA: TGTGCCACACGAAACCCGGGGCAGCGCACAGATACGCAGTATTTT.

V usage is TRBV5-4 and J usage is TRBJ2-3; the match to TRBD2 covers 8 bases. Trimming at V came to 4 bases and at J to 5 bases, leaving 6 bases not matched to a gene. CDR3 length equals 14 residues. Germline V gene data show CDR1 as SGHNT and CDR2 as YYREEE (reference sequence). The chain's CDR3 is CASSTGTSQDTQYF. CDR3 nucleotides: TGTGCCAGCAGCACCGGGACTAGTCAAGATACGCAGTATTTT.

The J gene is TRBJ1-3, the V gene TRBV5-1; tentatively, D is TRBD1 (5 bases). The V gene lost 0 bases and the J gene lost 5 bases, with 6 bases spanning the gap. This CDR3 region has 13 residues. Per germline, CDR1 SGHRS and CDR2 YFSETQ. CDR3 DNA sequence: TGCGCCAGCAGCTTGGCAGGGAGAAACACCATATATTTT. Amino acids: CASSLAGRNTIYF. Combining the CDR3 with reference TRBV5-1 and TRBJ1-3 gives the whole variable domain KAGVTQTPRYLIKTRGQQVTLSCSPISGHRSVSWYQQTPGQGLQFLFEYFSETQRNKGNFPGRFSGRQFSNSRSEMNVSTLELGDSALYLCASSLAGRNTIYFGEGSWLTVV.

CDR3 loop: CASMADRVGGYTF. The CDR3 coding sequence is TGTGCCAGCATGGCGGACAGGGTCGGCGGCTACACCTTC. This rearrangement joins TRBV2 to TRBJ1-2; 8 bases match TRBD1. This CDR3 has 13 amino acids. Germline V gene lookup returns CDR1 SNHLY and CDR2 FYNNEI. Unmatched junction bases numbered 9, after V lost 7 bases and J lost 8 bases.

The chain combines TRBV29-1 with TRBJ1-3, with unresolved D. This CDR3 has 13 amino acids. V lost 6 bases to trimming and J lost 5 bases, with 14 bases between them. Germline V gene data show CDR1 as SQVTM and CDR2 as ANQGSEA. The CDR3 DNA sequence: TGCAGCGTCCAGACTTTGACCAGAAACACCATATATTTT. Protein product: CSVQTLTRNTIYF.

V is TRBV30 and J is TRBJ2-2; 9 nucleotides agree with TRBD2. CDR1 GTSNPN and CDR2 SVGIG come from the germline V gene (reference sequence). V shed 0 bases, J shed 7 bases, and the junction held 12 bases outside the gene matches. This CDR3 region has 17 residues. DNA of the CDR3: TGTGCCTGGAGTGTACGGGGCGGGAGGGTCGGAAGCGGGGAGCTGTTTTTT. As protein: CAWSVRGGRVGSGELFF.

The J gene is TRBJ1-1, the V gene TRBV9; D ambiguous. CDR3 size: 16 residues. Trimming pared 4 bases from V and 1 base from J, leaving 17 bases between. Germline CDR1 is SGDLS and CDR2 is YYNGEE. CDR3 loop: CASSISASRANTEAFF. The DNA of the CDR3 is TGTGCCAGCAGCATTAGTGCGAGTAGGGCGAACACTGAAGCTTTCTTT.

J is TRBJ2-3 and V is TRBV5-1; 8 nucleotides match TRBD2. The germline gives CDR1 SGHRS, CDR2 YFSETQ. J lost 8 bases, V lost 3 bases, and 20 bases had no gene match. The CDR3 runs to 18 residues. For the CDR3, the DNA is TGCGCCAGCAGCTACTCCCCCGCGGGGGGTACACACAGAGCTACGCAGTATTTT. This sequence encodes CASSYSPAGGTHRATQYF.

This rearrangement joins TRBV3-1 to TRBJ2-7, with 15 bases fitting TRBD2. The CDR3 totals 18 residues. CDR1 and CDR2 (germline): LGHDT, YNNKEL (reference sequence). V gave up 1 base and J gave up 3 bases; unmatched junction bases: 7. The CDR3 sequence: CASSQVPGLAGGFYEQYF. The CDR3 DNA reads TGTGCCAGCAGCCAAGTGCCGGGACTAGCGGGAGGATTCTACGAGCAGTACTTC.

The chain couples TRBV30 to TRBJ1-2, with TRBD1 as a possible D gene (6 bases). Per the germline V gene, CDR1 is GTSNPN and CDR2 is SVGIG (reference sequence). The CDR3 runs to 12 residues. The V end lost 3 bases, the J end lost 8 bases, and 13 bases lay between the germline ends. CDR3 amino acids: CAWRTGSGGYTF. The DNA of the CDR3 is TGTGCCTGGAGGACAGGCTCTGGCGGCTACACCTTC.

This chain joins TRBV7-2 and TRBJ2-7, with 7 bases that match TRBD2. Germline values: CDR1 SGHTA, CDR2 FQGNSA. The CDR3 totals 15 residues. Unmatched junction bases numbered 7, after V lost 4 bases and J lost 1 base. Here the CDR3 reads CASSSYGLGSYEQYF. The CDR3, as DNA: TGTGCCAGCAGCTCCTACGGACTAGGATCCTACGAGCAGTACTTC.